This T cell receptor (beta chain) was identified during a study of T cells in Graves' hyperthyroidism and ophthalmopathy. Overall study results and limits: A 13 V-J model separated ophthalmopathy from stable hyperthyroidism.

Blood sampling occurred at first hyperthyroidism diagnosis, ahead of any ophthalmopathy symptoms. Ten or more counts support this clonotype. The antigen is not known. Amplified regions were TCR beta CDR3 sequences from RNA transcripts. TCR CDR3 underwent first-round RT-PCR with the HTBI primer set. One entry per CDR3 protein results from TCRdb running MiXCR on the multiplex PCR reads. Found here are approximately 620,000 distinct CDR3 sequences, 14% of them singletons; the top ten hold almost 6%. The CDR3 spans 14 residues. From germline, CDR1 is SGHAT and CDR2 FQNNGV. The V end lost 5 bases, the J end lost 4 bases, and 15 bases lay between the germline ends.

The origin of this receptor is a woman aged 25 to 45 with Graves' hyperthyroidism that later progressed to Graves' ophthalmopathy. V and J are TRBV11-2 and TRBJ2-7, with D perhaps assigned TRBD1 or TRBD2 (5 bases each). Input material: blood. The CDR3 is CASSQGLGPYEQYF. For the CDR3, the DNA is TGTGCCAGCAGCCAAGGACTGGGGCCGTACGAGCAGTACTTC.